The rows below give T cell receptor beta chains drawn from one sample of a study of human T cells and chemical hapten exposure. A single record per CDR3 protein comes from TCRdb applying MiXCR to the RACE reads. This sample carries 99,000 or so distinct CDR3 sequences, under 40% of them seen once, and the ten largest clones take around 2.8%. The sample in question was whole blood, obtained in connection with sensitization to the hapten diphenylcyclopropenone (DPC). The receptor source for this set is a man in his forties with alopecia areata. Some clones in this sample may be carry-over from other donors' samples. Both conserved end residues are part of each CDR3. The D gene is left open where the match is weak. The listing skips clone size in some rows; elsewhere it reads once, few, many or a size class.

abundance | j_gene | d_gene | v_gene | CDR3aa | CDR3nt
. | TRBJ1-5 | TRBD1 | TRBV6-2/TRBV6-3 | CASSYAQGGAQPQHF | TGTGCCAGCAGTTACGCACAGGGGGGTGCTCAGCCCCAGCATTTT
. | TRBJ2-1 | TRBD2 | TRBV6-2/TRBV6-3 | CASSKDLAGRDEQFF | TGTGCCAGCAGCAAGGATCTAGCGGGAAGGGATGAGCAGTTCTTC
. | TRBJ2-3 | TRBD2 | TRBV20-1 | CSASSRGGFQYF | TGCAGTGCTAGTTCTCGGGGGGGTTTTCAGTATTTT
. | TRBJ2-1 | TRBD2 | TRBV20-1 | CSARDPGLAGVGEQFF | TGCAGTGCTAGAGATCCCGGACTAGCGGGAGTGGGAGAGCAGTTCTTC
few | TRBJ2-3 | . | TRBV5-1 | CASSLTIGTDTQYF | TGCGCCAGCAGCTTGACTATTGGCACAGATACGCAGTATTTT
few | TRBJ2-2 | . | TRBV30 | CAWSSTTGELFF | TGTGCCTGGAGTTCTACAACCGGGGAGCTGTTTTTT
. | TRBJ2-3 | TRBD2 | TRBV5-4 | CASSLGGAGGTDTQYF | TGTGCCAGCAGCCTTGGTGGAGCGGGGGGAACAGATACGCAGTATTTT
. | TRBJ2-3 | TRBD2 | TRBV7-9 | CASTPVAGGADTQYF | TGTGCCAGCACTCCCGTAGCGGGAGGGGCGGATACGCAGTATTTT
. | TRBJ2-5 | . | TRBV25-1 | CASSEYTFGQQETQYF | TGTGCCAGCAGTGAATATACCTTCGGACAGCAAGAGACCCAGTACTTC
few | TRBJ1-1 | . | TRBV7-2 | CASSLGGGDSLGNTEAFF | TGTGCCAGCAGCTTGGGTGGCGGGGACTCCTTGGGGAACACTGAAGCTTTCTTT
. | TRBJ2-3 | . | TRBV7-2 | CASSLGPAADTQYF | TGTGCCAGCAGCTTAGGGCCCGCCGCCGATACGCAGTATTTT
few | TRBJ1-5 | . | TRBV24-1 | CATSDVPSRIGNCSNQPQHF | TGTGCCACCAGTGACGTGCCCAGCAGGATCGGGAACTGTAGCAATCAGCCCCAGCATTTT
. | TRBJ2-5 | TRBD1 | TRBV5-1 | CASSLVAGGEETQYF | TGCGCCAGCAGCTTGGTGGCAGGGGGCGAAGAGACCCAGTACTTC
. | TRBJ1-5 | . | TRBV27 | CASSFHRASNQPQHF | TGTGCCAGCAGTTTCCACAGGGCTAGCAATCAGCCCCAGCATTTT
. | TRBJ2-4 | . | TRBV4-1 | CASSQDQVVNLAKNIQYF | TGCGCCAGCAGCCAAGATCAGGTAGTCAACTTAGCCAAAAACATTCAGTACTTC
. | TRBJ2-2 | . | TRBV12-3/TRBV12-4 | CASSFGRTGELFF | TGTGCCAGCAGTTTCGGACGCACCGGGGAGCTGTTTTTT
. | TRBJ2-3 | TRBD2 | TRBV5-4 | CVSSLYGRSTDTQYF | TGTGTCAGCAGCTTGTACGGGAGGAGTACAGATACGCAGTATTTT
once | TRBJ2-7 | TRBD2 | TRBV2 | CASSAGLSDRPAF | TGTGCCAGCAGCGCGGGACTATCCGATCGGCCGGCTTTC
few | TRBJ2-3 | . | TRBV11-2 | CASSSTIDTDTQYF | TGTGCCAGCAGCTCAACTATTGACACAGATACGCAGTATTTT
few | TRBJ2-4 | . | TRBV5-1 | CASSLVEGANIQYF | TGCGCCAGCAGCTTGGTGGAGGGGGCAAACATTCAGTACTTC
. | TRBJ2-7 | . | TRBV3-1 | CASSQDNLRGEQYF | TGTGCCAGCAGCCAAGATAATCTCCGGGGAGAGCAGTACTTC
. | TRBJ2-3 | TRBD2 | TRBV9 | CASSVGGRRTDTQYF | TGTGCCAGCAGCGTAGGCGGGAGGAGGACAGATACGCAGTATTTT
. | TRBJ2-5 | TRBD2 | TRBV6-5 | CASSYESGGRKETQYF | TGTGCCAGCAGTTACGAGTCGGGGGGTCGGAAAGAGACCCAGTACTTC
. | TRBJ2-1 | . | TRBV6-2/TRBV6-3 | CASTNPGWNNEQFF | TGTGCCAGCACCAACCCCGGGTGGAACAATGAGCAGTTCTTC
. | TRBJ2-7 | . | TRBV20-1 | CSARQTSSYEQYF | TGCAGTGCTCGACAGACTAGCTCCTACGAGCAGTACTTC
. | TRBJ2-3 | . | TRBV6-5 | CASSYGAEPNTDTQYF | TGTGCCAGCAGTTATGGAGCGGAGCCTAACACAGATACGCAGTATTTT
. | TRBJ2-7 | . | TRBV2 | CASSEQGNEQYF | TGTGCCAGCAGTGAACAGGGGAACGAGCAGTACTTC
few | TRBJ2-1 | TRBD1 | TRBV12-3/TRBV12-4 | CASSLVRGQGFDEQFF | TGTGCCAGCAGTTTGGTCCGCGGACAGGGGTTCGATGAGCAGTTCTTC
. | TRBJ1-2 | . | TRBV7-9 | CASSLAGRGYGYTF | TGTGCCAGCAGCTTAGCCGGCAGGGGCTATGGCTACACCTTC
. | TRBJ1-2 | . | TRBV20-1 | CSAEGEGNYGYTF | TGCAGTGCTGAGGGGGAGGGGAACTATGGCTACACCTTC
. | TRBJ2-3 | TRBD2 | TRBV12-3/TRBV12-4 | CASSSGLAGVRFTDTQYF | TGTGCCAGCAGTTCGGGACTAGCGGGAGTTAGGTTCACAGATACGCAGTATTTT
. | TRBJ1-1 | . | TRBV7-9 | CASSFADSFLTNTEAFF | TGTGCCAGCAGCTTCGCGGACTCTTTCCTAACGAACACTGAAGCTTTCTTT
few | TRBJ2-7 | TRBD2 | TRBV7-9 | CASSFLAGAYEQYF | TGTGCCAGCAGCTTTCTAGCGGGGGCCTACGAGCAGTACTTC
. | TRBJ1-1 | TRBD1 | TRBV7-2 | CASSSRGQGARSNTEAFF | TGTGCCAGCAGCTCCAGGGGGCAGGGGGCGCGATCAAACACTGAAGCTTTCTTT
few | TRBJ2-6 | TRBD1 | TRBV6-6 | CASSRQGGVETLSGANVLTF | TGTGCCAGCAGTCGACAGGGGGGAGTTGAAACACTCTCTGGGGCCAACGTCCTGACTTTC
. | TRBJ1-5 | TRBD1 | TRBV6-2/TRBV6-3 | CASSQTGGKNQPQHF | TGTGCCAGCAGTCAGACAGGGGGGAAGAATCAGCCCCAGCATTTT
. | TRBJ1-3 | . | TRBV9 | CASSAGDTRNTIYF | TGTGCCAGCAGCGCCGGGGACACCAGAAACACCATATATTTT
. | TRBJ2-3 | . | TRBV6-2/TRBV6-3 | CASRDLVPDTQYF | TGTGCCAGCAGGGACCTAGTCCCAGATACGCAGTATTTT
. | TRBJ2-3 | TRBD2 | TRBV24-1 | CATQSTSGRADTQYF | TGTGCCACCCAATCGACTAGCGGGAGGGCCGATACGCAGTATTTT
few | TRBJ2-6 | TRBD1 | TRBV6-2/TRBV6-3 | CASSWDSSGANVLTF | TGTGCCAGCAGTTGGGACAGCTCTGGGGCCAACGTCCTGACTTTC
. | TRBJ2-5 | . | TRBV7-9 | CASSLGFLETQYF | TGTGCCAGCAGCCTGGGATTCCTGGAGACCCAGTACTTC
. | TRBJ2-5 | . | TRBV6-5 | CASSFRGQETQYF | TGTGCCAGCAGTTTTAGAGGCCAAGAGACCCAGTACTTC
. | TRBJ2-6 | TRBD1 | TRBV20-1 | CSAPTGGYGANVLTF | TGCAGTGCTCCGACAGGGGGCTATGGGGCCAACGTCCTGACTTTC
once | TRBJ1-5 | . | TRBV24-1 | CATSDINTGTGNQPQHF | TGTGCCACCAGTGATATTAACACAGGGACGGGCAATCAGCCCCAGCATTTT
. | TRBJ2-5 | . | TRBV12-3/TRBV12-4 | CASSLATGMSQYF | TGTGCCAGCAGTTTAGCGACTGGGATGTCCCAGTACTTC
few | TRBJ2-1 | TRBD2 | TRBV29-1 | CSVHGRNEQFF | TGCAGCGTGCACGGGAGGAATGAGCAGTTCTTC
many | TRBJ2-7 | TRBD1 | TRBV29-1 | CSVEGQGAYEQYF | TGCAGCGTTGAAGGGCAGGGGGCTTACGAGCAGTACTTC
. | TRBJ2-1 | . | TRBV6-6 | CASNPRGGGYNEQFF | TGTGCCAGCAACCCGAGGGGGGGAGGGTACAATGAGCAGTTCTTC
few | TRBJ2-7 | . | TRBV20-1 | CSARDLIYEQYF | TGCAGTGCGAGGGACTTGATATACGAGCAGTACTTC
few | TRBJ2-7 | TRBD1 | TRBV7-8 | CASSFRRGTGGHEQYF | TGTGCCAGCAGCTTCCGGCGGGGGACAGGGGGCCACGAGCAGTACTTC
. | TRBJ1-2 | . | TRBV19 | CASSMRDRDYGYTF | TGTGCCAGTAGTATGCGAGACAGAGACTATGGCTACACCTTC
. | TRBJ1-2 | . | TRBV30 | CAWEFSTRIYGYTF | TGTGCCTGGGAGTTTTCCACAAGGATCTATGGCTACACCTTC
many | TRBJ2-5 | . | TRBV5-1 | CASSLAIGAQQETQYF | TGCGCCAGCAGCTTGGCAATTGGGGCCCAGCAAGAGACCCAGTACTTC